The source of this TCR beta chain is a study of cytomegalovirus exposure and HLA in healthy donors (dated by TCRdb to about 2017). Notes on the research overall: According to an earlier analysis of around 600 of the donors, roughly 180 million T cells yielded 117 million unique TCR beta sequences and about 280 Gb of sequence data. The genetic ancestry cluster associated with self-reported Caucasian donors included over 65% of the approximately 430 genotyped donors. Donor age, sex, ethnicity and CMV serostatus were compiled alongside the repertoire data. Across under 500 genotyped donors of the cohort, an average of approximately 200,000 unique TCR beta nucleotide sequences per donor were sequenced, and 15% to 20% of those sequences were non-productive. An earlier analysis of some 500 of the donors applied high-throughput TCR beta sequencing to assess whether each TCR beta V gene segment acted as functional or pseudogenic. Because of strong linkage in the cohort, 4 to 6 DR-DQ haplotypes were treated as single units for association and clustering. Both class I and class II loci were covered by HLA typing, at four-digit resolution. Every discovery cohort repertoire had been produced on one sequencing platform. The number of typed donors differed by locus: roughly 629-640 for A, B, C, DRB1 and DQB1; roughly 510 for DQA1; some 590 for DPA1; and 400 to 480 for DPB1. Rather than drawing on any new phenotypic data, the later analysis identified candidate immune exposures from TCR beta sequences and the way those sequences occurred across donors. A later genetic analysis took genome-wide SNP genotypes for about 55% of the roughly 700 donors and used that subset as a discovery cohort. The T cell repertoires of 670 or so subjects were profiled by immunosequencing and related to cytomegalovirus serostatus. In addition to the first cohort of roughly 670 subjects, a separate validation cohort of approximately 110 different subjects was used. In a later analysis, previously published TCR beta repertoires from roughly 710 donors were re-analyzed and high-resolution HLA genotyping was added so that TCR occurrence patterns could be studied. The study was designed to test whether signatures of past pathogen exposure could be identified by cataloging public T cell receptors. High-throughput TCR immunosequencing, statistical association of individual TCRs with disease status, and machine learning were combined to predict cytomegalovirus infection status. Approximately 310 gigabases of sequencing data and approximately 80 million unique TCR sequences were included in an early release covering roughly 600 HLA-typed donors.

Per the germline V gene (reference sequence), SGHAT is the CDR1 and FQDESV is the CDR2. The CDR3 measures 13 amino acids from cysteine to phenylalanine. Just CDR3 DNA is preserved here, 39 bases in frame from base 1. V loses 5 bases, J loses 0 bases, and the germline ends lie 7 bases apart. Notes on this clone: Its antigen specificity is not known. No much larger clonotype is one base removed from it; base qualities were not supplied.

What the authors observed across the whole study: At a false discovery rate of 0.05, a later analysis linked 15,000 to 20,000 TCR beta sequences to specific HLA alleles. V-gene and J-gene trimming of TCR beta chains was associated with a missense DCLRE1C variant in a later genetic analysis, and the association was replicated in an independent cohort. Assigning TCR associations to individual alleles was difficult when HLA alleles, especially DR and DQ, strongly co-occurred. The presence/absence analyses assumed that sequencing depth was roughly uniform across donors, and that assumption may not be true. Cytomegalovirus status was reported to be diagnosed by the classifier with high specificity and sensitivity in both the original and validation cohorts. A later analysis found that HLA-associated TCR beta chains were more clonally expanded and had lower generation probabilities than equally common non-associated chains. According to a later analysis, most CMV-associated TCR beta chains appeared to be HLA-restricted, and the HLA associations seemed to be driven largely by CMV exposure. In a later analysis, several top co-occurrence clusters were reported to appear linked to parvovirus B19, influenza, CMV and Epstein-Barr virus. Linkage disequilibrium might explain the correlated functional status among segregating V segments, but an unknown experimental factor could not be excluded. In vitro tests confirmed that a few of the cytomegalovirus-associated TCR beta chains recognize cytomegalovirus antigens. The study listed 150 to 200 TCR beta chains as associated with cytomegalovirus. The earlier analysis of some 560 of the donors excluded approximately 17 rarely observed V segments, including chromosome 9 orphons, because counts were too low. According to the authors, the approach could potentially be generalized to other disease states and immunological phenotypes. A later genetic analysis reported fewer N-insertions in productive TCRs among donors in an Asian-associated ancestry cluster than the roughly 720-donor mean. The sequencing pipeline was judged likely to have produced a cluster of highly shared sequence variants as a technical artifact. Because HLA typing was unavailable for some donors at each locus, only the typed subset was used in association tests. A further reported finding was that TCR beta sequences accurately predicted the HLA-A and HLA-B alleles for most subjects in the first cohort. Across donors, most TCR sequences were observed very rarely, whereas some public TCRs were present in many individuals. In a later analysis, the rate of TCR association differed among HLA loci, with DRB1 alleles having the most associated TCRs and HLA-C alleles having the fewest. In an earlier analysis of several hundred of the donors, most TCR beta V segments were observed in productive rearrangements about 90% or about 30% of the time, broadly matching IMGT annotations. Only TCR beta chains were sequenced in this cohort, and the absence of alpha or paired-chain data limited detectable features. The 87-base-pair reads could not distinguish some IMGT-functional V segments, including TRBV6-2 and TRBV6-3, so those segments were excluded. CMV serostatus was the only immune exposure information available for the cohort.

Library creation used the immunoSEQ multiplex PCR assay. A mixture of 60 forward primers for TCR Vbeta segments and 13 reverse primers for TCR Jbeta segments was used in the multiplex PCR. The CDR3 region of rearranged TCR beta genes was amplified from genomic DNA by a multiplex PCR assay. The Illumina HiSeq System was used to sequence the amplified TCR beta libraries as 87-base-pair reads. Per the original workflow: A later analysis tallied around 80 million unique TCR beta chains across the 660 or so repertoires, and around 10 million of those chains were shared by two or more donors. Raw reads were error-corrected and collapsed into unique sequences by a nearest-neighbor algorithm in which closely related sequences were merged to remove PCR and sequencing errors. V, D and J gene segments were assigned by aligning CDR3 sequences to IMGT reference sequences. Each retained sequence needed at least a six-nucleotide match to both a V gene segment and a J gene segment. Rearrangements were called productive when the CDR3 lacked stop codons and stayed in frame with V and J; all others were non-productive. Following IMGT convention, CDR3 was defined as the stretch from the second conserved V-encoded cysteine to the conserved J-encoded phenylalanine. In an earlier analysis of around 570 of the donors, sequences lacking an unambiguous match to a single V gene segment were excluded. An earlier analysis of a few hundred of the donors called V segments functional above 56.7% productive rearrangements and segregating when the between-donor standard deviation exceeded 5%. A statistical classification framework was built for diagnosing cytomegalovirus status from the catalog of TCR beta chain sequences. V and J gene assignment, in a later analysis, came from comparing TCR nucleotide sequences with IMGT/GENE-DB human TR gene sequences. A later analysis assigned CDR3 sequences and most-parsimonious VDJ recombination scenarios with the TCRdist pipeline. In a later analysis, each TCR beta chain was defined by its CDR3 amino acid sequence together with its V-gene family, and reads lacking a unique V-gene family were excluded. To address suspected cross-contamination and a sequencing artifact, a later analysis removed approximately 600 highly shared, low-generation-probability nucleotide sequences. In a later analysis, a clonal expansion index was calculated for each public chain from normalized within-repertoire ranks of inferred template counts. In a later analysis, generation probabilities were computed using a VDJ recombination model fitted to out-of-frame rearrangements, and the results were checked against IGoR. In a later analysis, TCR-TCR, TCR-HLA and TCR-CMV co-occurrence was scored with hypergeometric tests, and a repertoire-size bias correction was applied to TCR pairs. In a later analysis, false discovery rates were estimated by permuting HLA or CMV assignments 20 times. A later analysis grouped co-occurring TCRs with DBSCAN, adding TCRdist sequence similarity when clustering within HLA-allele-positive subsets. Repertoires with fewer than 30,000 or more than 120,000 public chains were left out of co-occurrence clustering, as were five repertoires with anomalous nucleotide sharing. TCRdb holds this immuneACCESS table with in-frame rearrangements only. Some clones are missing; in checked studies, unresolved V genes explain under half, and the rest has no known cause. V and J calls plus clone size are reproduced from that table; the DNA served to infer D and trimming. The sample yields around 170,000 clones; less than 75% were counted once. Of the sample, about 1.6% is held by the ten largest clones.

In total, roughly 670 healthy bone marrow donors made up the cohort. All cohort members were sampled while nominally healthy, although unrecorded immune exposures were likely present. The donor was CMV seronegative and was included in the group of about 400 seronegative cohort members. Each donor provided a peripheral blood sample, and peripheral blood mononuclear cells were used for TCR beta sequencing. Genomic DNA extraction from the blood cell samples was performed with the Qiagen DNeasy Blood Extraction Kit. The TCR sequence derives from a girl aged 5-17 years in good health and CMV-seronegative. Material: PBMCs. The chain was built from TRBV11-1 and TRBJ1-1; the D gene cannot be resolved reliably. The DNA sequence follows: TGTGCCAGCAGCCTACAGTTGAACACTGAAGCTTTCTTT. Its protein product is CASSLQLNTEAFF.